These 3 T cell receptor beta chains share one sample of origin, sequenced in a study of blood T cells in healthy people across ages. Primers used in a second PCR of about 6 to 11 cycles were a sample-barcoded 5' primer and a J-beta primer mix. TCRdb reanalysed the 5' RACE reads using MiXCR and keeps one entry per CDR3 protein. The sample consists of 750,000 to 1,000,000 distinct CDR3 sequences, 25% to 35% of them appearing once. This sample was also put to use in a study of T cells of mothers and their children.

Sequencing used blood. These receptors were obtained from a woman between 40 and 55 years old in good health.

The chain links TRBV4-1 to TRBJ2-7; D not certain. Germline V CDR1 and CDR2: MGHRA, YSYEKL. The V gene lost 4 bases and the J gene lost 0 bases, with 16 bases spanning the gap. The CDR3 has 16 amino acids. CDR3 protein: CASSPGFRVNSYEQYF. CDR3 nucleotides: TGCGCCAGCAGCCCAGGCTTCCGGGTTAACTCCTACGAGCAGTACTTC.

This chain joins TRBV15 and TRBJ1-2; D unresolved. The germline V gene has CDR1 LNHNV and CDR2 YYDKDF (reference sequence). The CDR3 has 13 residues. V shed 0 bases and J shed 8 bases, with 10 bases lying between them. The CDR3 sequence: CATSRDRITGYTF. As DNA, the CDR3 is TGTGCCACCAGCAGAGATCGGATAACAGGCTACACCTTC. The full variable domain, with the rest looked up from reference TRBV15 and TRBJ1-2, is DAMVIQNPRYQVTQFGKPVTLSCSQTLNHNVMYWYQQKSSQAPKLLFHYYDKDFNNEADTPDNFQSRRPNTSFCFLDIRSPGLGDTAMYLCATSRDRITGYTFGSGTRLTVV.

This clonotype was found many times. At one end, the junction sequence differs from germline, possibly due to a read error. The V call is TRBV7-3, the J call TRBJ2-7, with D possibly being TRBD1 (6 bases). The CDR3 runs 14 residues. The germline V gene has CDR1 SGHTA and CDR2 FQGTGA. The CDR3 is CASSLTGLLDEQYF. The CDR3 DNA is TGTGCCAGCAGCCTAACAGGGCTACTTGACGAGCAGTACTTC.